The TCR beta chain described here comes from a study of blood T cell repertoires in COVID-19. Looking at the study overall: Samples of COVID-19 (acute and convalescent) were obtained from the United States, Italy and Spain. PBMCs, B-cell-depleted T cells, or T cells were the source of the cDNA or gDNA that made up the material.

Sequenced by immunoSEQ multiplex PCR; TCRdb stores in-frame clones only, minus some. The sample carries tens of thousands of clones, 83% recorded once. Sequenced sample: peripheral blood. This sequence was found in a woman aged 60-75 years with acute or convalescent COVID-19.

The CDR3 spells CASSPDRGGYGYTF. CDR3 in DNA: TGTGCCAGCAGCCCCGACAGGGGGGGTTATGGCTACACCTTC. The chain recombines TRBV6-5 with TRBJ1-2, with TRBD1 matching over 9 bases. This CDR3 is 14 amino acids long. CDR1 is MNHEY, CDR2 SVGAGI, per germline. With 6 bases clipped from V and 5 bases from J, the junction kept 7 bases outside the gene matches.